This T cell receptor beta chain was observed in a study of blood T cell repertoires in COVID-19. Study-wide context: The study drew acute and convalescent COVID-19 samples from the United States, Italy and Spain.

Everyone who took part was about 18 to 89 years old, and they came from about two dozen US areas. Profiling relied on immunoSEQ multiplex PCR, and the TCRdb table lists in-frame clones only, not all of them. The sample has 150,000 or so clones, over 75% seen once. The CDR3 length is 13 residues. Looked up from germline, CDR1 is SGHTA and CDR2 is FQGTGA. J was trimmed by 3 bases and V by 5 bases; bases with no gene match: 2. The material sequenced was PBMCs or T cells enriched from blood (not recorded which). The TCR was taken from a woman aged 50 to 65 who had recovered from COVID-19. V usage is TRBV7-3 and J usage is TRBJ2-7, with 9 bases aligning to TRBD1. The CDR3 spells CASSMDRGYEQYF. The CDR3 DNA reads TGTGCCAGCAGCATGGACAGGGGCTACGAGCAGTACTTC. Full variable domain (rest looked up from reference TRBV7-3 and TRBJ2-7): GAGVSQTPSNKVTEKGKYVELRCDPISGHTALYWYRQSLGQGPEFLIYFQGTGAADDSGLPNDRFFAVRPEGSVSTLKIQRTERGDSAVYLCASSMDRGYEQYFGPGTRLTVT.